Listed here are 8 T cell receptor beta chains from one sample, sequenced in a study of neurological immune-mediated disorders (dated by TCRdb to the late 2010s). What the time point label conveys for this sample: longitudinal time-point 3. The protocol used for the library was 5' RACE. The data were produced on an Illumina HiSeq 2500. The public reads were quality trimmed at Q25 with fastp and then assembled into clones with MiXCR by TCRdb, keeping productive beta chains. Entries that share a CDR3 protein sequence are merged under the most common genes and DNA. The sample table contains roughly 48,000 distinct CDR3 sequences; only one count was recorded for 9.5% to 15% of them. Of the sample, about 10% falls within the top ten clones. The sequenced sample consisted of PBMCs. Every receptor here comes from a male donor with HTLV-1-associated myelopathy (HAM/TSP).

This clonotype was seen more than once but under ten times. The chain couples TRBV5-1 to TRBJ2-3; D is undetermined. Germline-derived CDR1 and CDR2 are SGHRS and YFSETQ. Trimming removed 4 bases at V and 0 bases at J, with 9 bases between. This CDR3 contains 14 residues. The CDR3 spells CASSRQPSTDTQYF. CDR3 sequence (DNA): TGCGCCAGCAGCCGACAACCCAGCACAGATACGCAGTATTTT.

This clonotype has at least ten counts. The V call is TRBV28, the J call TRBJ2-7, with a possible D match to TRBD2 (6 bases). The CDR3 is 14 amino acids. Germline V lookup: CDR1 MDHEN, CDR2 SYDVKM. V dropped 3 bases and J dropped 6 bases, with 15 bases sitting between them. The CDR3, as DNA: TGTGCCAGCAGTTTCCCCCGGGACTTGTCCGAGCAGTACTTC. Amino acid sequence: CASSFPRDLSEQYF. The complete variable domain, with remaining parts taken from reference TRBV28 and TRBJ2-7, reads DVKVTQSSRYLVKRTGEKVFLECVQDMDHENMFWYRQDPGLGLRLIYFSYDVKMKEKGDIPEGYSVSREKKERFSLILESASTNQTSMYLCASSFPRDLSEQYFGPGTRLTVT.

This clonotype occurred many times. CDR3 amino acids: CASTRGQPNEKLFF. In DNA form, the CDR3 reads TGTGCCAGCACCAGAGGACAGCCCAATGAAAAACTGTTTTTT. This chain links TRBV6-1 with TRBJ1-4; D might be TRBD1 (6 bases). CDR3 length: 14 amino acids. V was shortened by 7 bases and J by 5 bases, with 14 bases between the two germline ends. Germline values: CDR1 MNHNS, CDR2 SASEGT.

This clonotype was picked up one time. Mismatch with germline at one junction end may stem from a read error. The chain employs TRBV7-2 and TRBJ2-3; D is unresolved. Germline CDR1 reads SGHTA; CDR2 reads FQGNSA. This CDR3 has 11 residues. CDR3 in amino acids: CASSSTYTQYF. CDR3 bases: TGTGCCAGCAGCAGCACATATACGCAGTATTTT.

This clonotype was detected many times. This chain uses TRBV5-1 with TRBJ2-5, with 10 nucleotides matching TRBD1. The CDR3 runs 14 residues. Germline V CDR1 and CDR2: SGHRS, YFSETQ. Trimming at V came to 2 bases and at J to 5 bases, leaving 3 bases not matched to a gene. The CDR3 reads CASSFDRGQETQYF. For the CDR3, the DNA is TGCGCCAGCAGCTTTGACAGGGGGCAGGAGACCCAGTACTTC.

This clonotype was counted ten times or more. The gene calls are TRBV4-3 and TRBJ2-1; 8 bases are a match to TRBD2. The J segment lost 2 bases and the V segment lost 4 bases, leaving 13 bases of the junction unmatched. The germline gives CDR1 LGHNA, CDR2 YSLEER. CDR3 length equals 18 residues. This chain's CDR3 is CASSRGGAGATTYNEQFF. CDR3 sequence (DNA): TGCGCCAGCAGCCGTGGAGGAGCGGGGGCGACCACCTACAATGAGCAGTTCTTC.

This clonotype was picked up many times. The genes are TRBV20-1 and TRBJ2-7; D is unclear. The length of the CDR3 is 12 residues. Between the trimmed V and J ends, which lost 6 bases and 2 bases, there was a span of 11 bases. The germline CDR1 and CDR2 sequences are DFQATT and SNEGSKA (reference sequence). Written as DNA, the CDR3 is TGCAGTGCCCCCCGCGGTCCCTACGAGCAGTACTTC. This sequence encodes CSAPRGPYEQYF.

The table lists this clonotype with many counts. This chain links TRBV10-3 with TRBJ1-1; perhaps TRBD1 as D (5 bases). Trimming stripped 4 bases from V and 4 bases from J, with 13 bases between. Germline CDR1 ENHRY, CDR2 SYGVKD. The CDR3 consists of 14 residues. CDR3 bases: TGTGCCATCAGTGGGGCAGGGAGGGGCACTGAAGCTTTCTTT. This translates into CAISGAGRGTEAFF.